This T cell receptor (beta chain) emerged from a study of blood T cell repertoires in COVID-19. The CDR3 is made up of 16 amino acids. Germline lookup yields CDR1 SEHNR and CDR2 FQNEAQ (reference sequence). V shed 5 bases and J 5 bases; nucleotides not matched to a gene: 11. Profiled with immunoSEQ multiplex PCR; TCRdb holds only in-frame clones, not every one. The data hold tens of thousands of clones, with around 85% observed a single time. The chain recombines TRBV7-9 with TRBJ1-1, with 10 nucleotides matching TRBD1. The TCR comes from a human donor in a cohort sampled during active COVID-19. The specimen was peripheral blood. The CDR3 reads CASSPAGRTGGTEAFF. The DNA for the CDR3 is TGTGCCAGCAGCCCCGCCGGGAGGACAGGGGGTACTGAAGCTTTCTTT.